This T cell receptor (beta chain) comes out of a study of control samples from healthy donors and cancer patients. This CDR3 spans 17 amino acids. Germline trimming cut 1 base from V and 0 bases from J; bases unmatched to any gene: 4. CDR1 and CDR2 from the germline V gene are SGHNT and YENEEA. Sequenced by immunoSEQ multiplex PCR; TCRdb stores in-frame clones only, minus some. Of about 170,000 clones detected, roughly nine tenths appear once; the ten largest clones hold approximately 1.5%. This clonotype was obtained from a woman aged 30 to 39 in good health. V gene TRBV11-3 combines with J gene TRBJ2-1; 9 bases align to TRBD2. Sequencing used blood. CDR3: CASSLGVSGSSYNEQFF. As DNA, the CDR3 is TGTGCCAGCAGCTTAGGGGTTAGCGGGAGCTCCTACAATGAGCAGTTCTTC.